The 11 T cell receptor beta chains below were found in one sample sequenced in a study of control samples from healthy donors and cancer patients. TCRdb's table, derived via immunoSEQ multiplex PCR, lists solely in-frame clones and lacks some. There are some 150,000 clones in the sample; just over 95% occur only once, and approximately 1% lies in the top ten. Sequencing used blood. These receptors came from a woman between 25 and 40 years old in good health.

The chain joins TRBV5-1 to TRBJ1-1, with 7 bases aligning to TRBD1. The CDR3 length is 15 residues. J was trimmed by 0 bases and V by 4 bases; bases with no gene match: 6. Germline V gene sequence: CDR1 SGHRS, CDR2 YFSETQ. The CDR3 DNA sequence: TGCGCCAGCAGCCGGCAGGGGGACATGAACACTGAAGCTTTCTTT. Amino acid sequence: CASSRQGDMNTEAFF.

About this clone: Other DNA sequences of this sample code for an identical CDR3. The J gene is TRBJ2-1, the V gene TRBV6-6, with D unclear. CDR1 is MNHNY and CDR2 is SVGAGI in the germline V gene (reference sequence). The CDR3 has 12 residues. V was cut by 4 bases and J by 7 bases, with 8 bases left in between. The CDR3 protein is CASSLLANEQFF. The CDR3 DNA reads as TGTGCCAGCAGTTTACTGGCGAATGAGCAGTTCTTC.

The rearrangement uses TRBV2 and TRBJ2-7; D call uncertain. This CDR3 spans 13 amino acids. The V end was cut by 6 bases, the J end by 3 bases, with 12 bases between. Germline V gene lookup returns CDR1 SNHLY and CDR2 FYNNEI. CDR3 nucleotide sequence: TGTGCCAGCAGGCGAGACGTAAGCTACGAGCAGTACTTC. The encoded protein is CASRRDVSYEQYF.

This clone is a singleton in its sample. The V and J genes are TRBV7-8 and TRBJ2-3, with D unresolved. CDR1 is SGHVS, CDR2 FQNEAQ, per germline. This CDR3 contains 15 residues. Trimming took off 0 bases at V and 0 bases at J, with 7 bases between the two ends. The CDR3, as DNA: TGTGCCAGCAGCTTAGCCCTAATTAGCACAGATACGCAGTATTTT. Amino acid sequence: CASSLALISTDTQYF.

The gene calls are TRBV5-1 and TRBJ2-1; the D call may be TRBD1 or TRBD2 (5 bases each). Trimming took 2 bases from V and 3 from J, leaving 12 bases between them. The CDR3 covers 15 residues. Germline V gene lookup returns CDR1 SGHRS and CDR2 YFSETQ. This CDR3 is CASSLKRGSYNEQFF. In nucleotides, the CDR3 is TGCGCCAGCAGCTTAAAGAGGGGTAGCTACAATGAGCAGTTCTTC.

This CDR3 reads CASSPPVELAKNIQYF. CDR3 sequence (DNA): TGTGCCAGCAGCCCACCGGTGGAGCTAGCCAAAAACATTCAGTACTTC. The rearrangement uses TRBV13 and TRBJ2-4; D is unclear. There are 16 residues in the CDR3. Deletions cut 5 bases from V and 0 bases from J, with 14 bases between. Germline V gene data show CDR1 as PRHDT and CDR2 as FYEKMQ (reference sequence).

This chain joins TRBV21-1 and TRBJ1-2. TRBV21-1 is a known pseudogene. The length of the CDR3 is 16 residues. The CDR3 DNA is TGTGCCAGCAGCAAATTTGGCAAGGGTCTGGCCTATGGCTACACCTTC. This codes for CASSKFGKGLAYGYTF.

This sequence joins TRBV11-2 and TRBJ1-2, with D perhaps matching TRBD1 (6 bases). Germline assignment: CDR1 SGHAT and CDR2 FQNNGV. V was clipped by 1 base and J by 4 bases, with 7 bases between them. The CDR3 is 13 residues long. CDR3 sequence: CASSLGDIYGYTF. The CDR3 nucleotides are TGTGCCAGCAGCTTAGGGGACATCTATGGCTACACCTTC. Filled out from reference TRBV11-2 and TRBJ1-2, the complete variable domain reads EAGVAQSPRYKIIEKRQSVAFWCNPISGHATLYWYQQILGQGPKLLIQFQNNGVVDDSQLPKDRFSAERLKGVDSTLKIQPAKLEDSAVYLCASSLGDIYGYTFGSGTRLTVV.

DNA for the CDR3: TGTGCCTGGAGTATCATCCGGGACCGCCTGGGTGAAAAACTGTTTTTT. Translated: CAWSIIRDRLGEKLFF. This chain joins TRBV30 and TRBJ1-4, with D perhaps matching TRBD1 (5 bases). The CDR3 length is 16 residues. The V end lost 2 bases, the J end lost 7 bases, and 20 bases lay between the germline ends. Germline V lookup: CDR1 GTSNPN, CDR2 SVGIG (reference sequence).

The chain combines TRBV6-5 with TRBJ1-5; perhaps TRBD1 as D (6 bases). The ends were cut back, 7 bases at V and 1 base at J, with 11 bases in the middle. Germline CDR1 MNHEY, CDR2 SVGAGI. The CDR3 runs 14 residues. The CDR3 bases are TGTGCCAGCACCAGGGGAGTGAGCAATCAGCCCCAGCATTTT. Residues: CASTRGVSNQPQHF.

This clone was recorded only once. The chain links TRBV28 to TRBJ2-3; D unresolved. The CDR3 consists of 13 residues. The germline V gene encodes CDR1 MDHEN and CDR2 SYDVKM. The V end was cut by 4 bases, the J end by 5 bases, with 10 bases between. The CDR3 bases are TGTGCCAGCAGTTCAACACTCGGAGATACGCAGTATTTT. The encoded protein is CASSSTLGDTQYF.